This entry describes one TCR beta chain. Repertoires were generated with immunoSEQ multiplex PCR, while TCRdb's copy carries only in-frame clones and drops some. Altogether about 90,000 clones are present, 90% being singletons, with the ten largest covering approximately 10%. These data originate in a study of PD-L1 blockade in urothelial cancer. Study as a whole: Most patients, about 90% of the roughly 29, were males with bladder-origin cancer. Blood samples contained a median about 150,000 T cells. Samples of blood were analyzed 3 weeks (second dose) and 6 weeks after treatment start.

Peripheral blood mononuclear cells were collected from every patient before and during treatment, yielding between 1 and 8 samples per patient. This CDR3 is 17 amino acids long. From germline, CDR1 is SGHRS and CDR2 YFSETQ. V shed 0 bases and J shed 5 bases, with 18 bases lying between them. The sample consisted of PBMCs, taken around atezolizumab (anti-PD-L1) treatment. The gene calls are TRBV5-1 and TRBJ2-1; TRBD2 might be the D (7 bases). The receptor's source is a man in his fifties or sixties with urothelial cancer. For the CDR3, the DNA is TGCGCCAGCAGCTTGGTTAGGGGGGGCCAAACTAACAATGAGCAGTTCTTC. Residues: CASSLVRGGQTNNEQFF. Variable domain in full (rest from reference TRBV5-1 and TRBJ2-1): KAGVTQTPRYLIKTRGQQVTLSCSPISGHRSVSWYQQTPGQGLQFLFEYFSETQRNKGNFPGRFSGRQFSNSRSEMNVSTLELGDSALYLCASSLVRGGQTNNEQFFGPGTRLTVL.